Below, 27 T cell receptor beta chains from the same sample are listed, as sequenced in a study of OX40 agonist ivuxolimab in advanced cancers. Profiling relied on immunoSEQ multiplex PCR, and the TCRdb table lists in-frame clones only, not all of them. Here the sample spans around 98,000 clones, around 88% being singletons. Specimen: CD4+ or CD8+ T cells sorted from blood, collected in a trial of the OX40 agonist ivuxolimab. The receptors were sampled from an adult with an advanced solid tumor such as melanoma, head and neck, liver or kidney cancer.

The V gene is TRBV19, the J gene TRBJ2-1; D perhaps matches TRBD2 (5 bases). The V and J ends lost 8 bases and 8 bases respectively, with 13 bases between them. This CDR3 contains 12 residues. Germline V gene sequence: CDR1 LNHDA, CDR2 SQIVND (reference sequence). CDR3 in DNA: TGTGCCAGTTTTACTAGTGGCGATGAGCAGTTCTTC. This sequence encodes CASFTSGDEQFF.

CDR3: CASSSGTVSSSYNEQFF. The CDR3 DNA is TGCGCCAGCAGTTCCGGGACGGTCTCCAGCTCCTACAATGAGCAGTTCTTC. V and J are TRBV5-1 and TRBJ2-1; D is possibly TRBD1 or TRBD2 (5 bases each). The V and J ends lost 5 bases and 0 bases respectively, with 18 bases between them. The CDR3 totals 17 residues. The germline gives CDR1 SGHRS, CDR2 YFSETQ.

This sequence joins TRBV6-6 and TRBJ2-1; D call uncertain. CDR3 length: 14 amino acids. With 0 bases removed from V and 5 bases from J, the gap between germline ends came to 8 bases. The germline gives CDR1 MNHNY, CDR2 SVGAGI (reference sequence). The CDR3 bases are TGTGCCAGCAGTTACTCCCGCTCAGACAATGAGCAGTTCTTC. Its protein is CASSYSRSDNEQFF.

The chain carries TRBV15 and TRBJ2-7; no definite D call. Trimming left V 0 bases short and J 0 bases short, with 9 bases between. Per germline, CDR1 LNHNV and CDR2 YYDKDF (reference sequence). The CDR3 is made up of 15 amino acids. The CDR3 bases are TGTGCCACCAGCAGAGACCCACAGAGCTCCTACGAGCAGTACTTC. Its translation: CATSRDPQSSYEQYF.

The V and J genes are TRBV5-1 and TRBJ2-3; 10 nucleotides match TRBD2. Losses at the gene ends were 2 bases for V and 5 bases for J; bases not matched to a gene: 5. There are 15 residues in the CDR3. CDR1 and CDR2 (germline): SGHRS, YFSETQ. CDR3 amino acids: CASSLGAGGLDTQYF. The CDR3 DNA follows: TGCGCCAGCAGCTTAGGAGCGGGGGGGCTAGATACGCAGTATTTT. Combining the CDR3 with reference TRBV5-1 and TRBJ2-3 gives the whole variable domain KAGVTQTPRYLIKTRGQQVTLSCSPISGHRSVSWYQQTPGQGLQFLFEYFSETQRNKGNFPGRFSGRQFSNSRSEMNVSTLELGDSALYLCASSLGAGGLDTQYFGPGTRLTVL.

The J gene is TRBJ2-1, the V gene TRBV11-2, with D maybe TRBD2 (7 bases). V was trimmed by 5 bases and J by 4 bases, leaving 18 bases between them. The CDR3 contains 16 residues. Germline CDR1 is SGHAT and CDR2 is FQNNGV. The CDR3 DNA is TGTGCCAGCAGCCTAGGGGGAGGGGTGGGATACAATGAGCAGTTCTTC. Translating it yields CASSLGGGVGYNEQFF.

The gene calls are TRBV9 and TRBJ2-3, with 8 bases fitting TRBD2. This CDR3 is built from 14 residues. The trim removed 6 bases at V and 2 bases at J, leaving 5 bases unmatched. Germline V gene lookup returns CDR1 SGDLS and CDR2 YYNGEE. The CDR3 nucleotides read TGTGCCAGCACCTCGGGGGGGCTCACAGATACGCAGTATTTT. This translates into CASTSGGLTDTQYF. Full variable domain (rest looked up from reference TRBV9 and TRBJ2-3): DSGVTQTPKHLITATGQRVTLRCSPRSGDLSVYWYQQSLDQGLQFLIQYYNGEERAKGNILERFSAQQFPDLHSELNLSSLELGDSALYFCASTSGGLTDTQYFGPGTRLTVL.

The chain carries TRBV7-3 and TRBJ1-1; D possibly corresponds to TRBD1 (5 bases). Germline lookup yields CDR1 SGHTA and CDR2 FQGTGA. This CDR3 is 13 amino acids long. Trimming took off 4 bases at V and 0 bases at J, with 6 bases between the two ends. The CDR3 nucleotides read TGTGCCAGCAGCTGGGGCTTGAACACTGAAGCTTTCTTT. It specifies CASSWGLNTEAFF.

The chain uses TRBV20-1 and TRBJ2-3; the D is unclear. The ends were cut back, 5 bases at V and 8 bases at J, with 8 bases in the middle. CDR1 is DFQATT and CDR2 is SNEGSKA in the germline V gene (reference sequence). The CDR3 runs to 10 residues. CDR3 nucleotides: TGCAGTGCTGCCAAGGGTACGCAGTATTTT. Translation: CSAAKGTQYF.

The J gene is TRBJ2-3, the V gene TRBV5-1; no clear D. In germline, CDR1 is SGHRS, CDR2 YFSETQ. V lost 0 bases and J 0 bases, leaving 5 bases between the germline ends. This CDR3 comprises 14 residues. The DNA for the CDR3 is TGCGCCAGCAGCTTGGATACTAGCACAGATACGCAGTATTTT. Translating gives CASSLDTSTDTQYF.

The gene calls are TRBV5-1 and TRBJ2-5, with D uncertain. The CDR3 consists of 13 residues. Trimming took off 4 bases at V and 2 bases at J, with 9 bases between the two ends. CDR1 and CDR2 from the germline V gene are SGHRS and YFSETQ. The CDR3 sequence: CASSNDNQETQYF. CDR3 in DNA: TGCGCCAGCAGCAACGACAATCAAGAGACCCAGTACTTC.

The J gene is TRBJ1-2, the V gene TRBV5-4; 9 bases line up with TRBD1. The CDR3 is 14 amino acids. The J segment lost 6 bases and the V segment lost 7 bases, leaving 10 bases of the junction unmatched. Germline CDR1 is SGHNT and CDR2 is YYREEE (reference sequence). The CDR3 DNA sequence: TGTGCCAGCGGAAGACAGGGGGTCGGGGATGGCTACACCTTC. It encodes CASGRQGVGDGYTF.

This clone was counted between two and nine times. The rearrangement links TRBV9 to TRBJ2-7; no clear D. Germline V gene sequence: CDR1 SGDLS, CDR2 YYNGEE. This CDR3 is built from 14 residues. The V and J ends lost 2 bases and 3 bases respectively, with 12 bases between them. The CDR3 sequence is CASSVGVQFYEQYF. The CDR3 DNA sequence: TGTGCCAGCAGCGTTGGGGTTCAATTCTACGAGCAGTACTTC.

The J gene is TRBJ1-3, the V gene TRBV6-5; no firm D call. The CDR3 runs 14 residues. Germline V gene data show CDR1 as MNHEY and CDR2 as SVGAGI. The V gene lost 0 bases and the J gene lost 8 bases, with 11 bases spanning the gap. The CDR3 sequence: CASSYSGIIDTIYF. CDR3 sequence (DNA): TGTGCCAGCAGTTACTCAGGAATCATCGACACCATATATTTT.

The J gene is TRBJ1-3, the V gene TRBV2; a weak D match, TRBD1 (5 bases). CDR1 is SNHLY, CDR2 FYNNEI, per germline. The CDR3 is 15 amino acids. Between the trimmed V and J ends, which lost 6 bases and 0 bases, there was a span of 12 bases. CDR3 nucleotide sequence: TGTGCCAGCAGACAAACAGGTTACTCTGGAAACACCATATATTTT. It translates to CASRQTGYSGNTIYF.

The CDR3 sequence is CASARDLYTQYF. CDR3 in DNA: TGTGCCAGCGCTCGGGACTTGTATACGCAGTATTTT. The chain links TRBV2 to TRBJ2-3, with TRBD2 as a possible D gene (6 bases). CDR1 is SNHLY and CDR2 is FYNNEI in the germline V gene. V lost 8 bases and J 7 bases, leaving 13 bases between the germline ends. The CDR3 is 12 residues long.

The chain employs TRBV19 and TRBJ1-5, with 7 positions matching TRBD1. The CDR3 is made up of 15 amino acids. Germline assignment: CDR1 LNHDA and CDR2 SQIVND (reference sequence). V lost 5 bases and J lost 6; bases outside the gene matches: 10. CDR3 nucleotides: TGTGCCAGTAGTGACGGACAGGTGGGAACTCAGCCCCAGCATTTT. Translating gives CASSDGQVGTQPQHF.

This chain joins TRBV7-9 and TRBJ2-3, with TRBD2 as a possible D gene (5 bases). From germline, CDR1 is SEHNR and CDR2 FQNEAQ (reference sequence). The germline V and J ends were trimmed by 8 bases and 2 bases, with 17 bases remaining between them. The CDR3 totals 15 residues. The CDR3 reads CASGGWTRDTDTQYF. The CDR3, as DNA: TGTGCCAGCGGAGGTTGGACCCGTGACACAGATACGCAGTATTTT.

This chain joins TRBV5-1 and TRBJ1-2; D perhaps matches TRBD1 (5 bases). The germline CDR1 and CDR2 sequences are SGHRS and YFSETQ. This CDR3 is built from 12 residues. V was trimmed by 1 base and J by 8 bases, leaving 9 bases between them. The CDR3 sequence is CASSLLTDGYTF. CDR3 nucleotide sequence: TGCGCCAGCAGCTTGCTGACAGACGGCTACACCTTC.

V gene TRBV7-2 combines with J gene TRBJ2-7; D is ambiguous. Trimming took off 3 bases at V and 1 base at J, with 10 bases between the two ends. Germline CDR1 reads SGHTA; CDR2 reads FQGNSA. The CDR3 runs to 14 residues. The CDR3 spells CASSLGGKSYEQYF. For the CDR3, the DNA is TGTGCCAGCAGCTTGGGTGGGAAGTCCTACGAGCAGTACTTC.

The chain combines TRBV7-8 with TRBJ2-7; D uncertain. V lost 5 bases and J lost 6, with 20 bases in between. The germline gives CDR1 SGHVS, CDR2 FQNEAQ. The CDR3 is made up of 15 amino acids. The CDR3 bases are TGTGCCAGCAGCCCTACCTGGTCCTATAGCTCCGAGCAGTACTTC. This encodes CASSPTWSYSSEQYF.

The V gene is TRBV18, the J gene TRBJ2-1, with 11 nucleotides matching TRBD1. The CDR3 is made up of 15 amino acids. V dropped 3 bases and J dropped 2; count of bases not matched to a gene: 0. Germline V gene data show CDR1 as KGHSH and CDR2 as LQKENI. DNA of the CDR3: TGTGCCAGCTCACCGGGACAGGGGGCCTACAATGAGCAGTTCTTC. Residues: CASSPGQGAYNEQFF.

This chain connects TRBV7-9 to TRBJ2-7; no firm D call. Trimming cost V 4 bases and J 9 bases, with 16 bases left between them. This CDR3 spans 13 amino acids. Germline CDR1 reads SEHNR; CDR2 reads FQNEAQ (reference sequence). CDR3 in amino acids: CASSSQTLPGQYF. The CDR3 DNA is TGTGCCAGCAGCTCCCAGACCCTACCAGGGCAGTACTTC.

The V gene is TRBV6-5, the J gene TRBJ2-4; no clear D gene. CDR3 length equals 15 residues. Germline lookup yields CDR1 MNHEY and CDR2 SVGAGI. V was cut by 4 bases and J by 6 bases, with 16 bases left in between. Here the CDR3 reads CASSFQLGLGNIQYF. The DNA of the CDR3 is TGTGCCAGCAGTTTCCAGCTGGGTCTTGGAAACATTCAGTACTTC.

The J gene is TRBJ1-6, the V gene TRBV5-1, with TRBD1 matching 7 bases. The length of the CDR3 is 14 residues. V shed 4 bases, J shed 7 bases, and the junction held 5 bases outside the gene matches. Per the germline V gene, CDR1 is SGHRS and CDR2 is YFSETQ. In DNA, the CDR3 is TGCGCCAGCAGCCCCGGGACAGCGAATTCACCCCTCCACTTT. It codes for CASSPGTANSPLHF.

This clone appeared once. V and J are TRBV18 and TRBJ2-1, with 7 bases identical to TRBD1. With V trimmed by 3 bases and J by 3 bases, 5 bases remained unmatched. Germline loops: CDR1 KGHSH, CDR2 LQKENI. The CDR3 consists of 15 residues. The CDR3 spells CASSPGQRNYNEQFF. The CDR3 DNA reads as TGTGCCAGCTCACCGGGACAGCGGAACTACAATGAGCAGTTCTTC. The whole variable domain, filled in from reference TRBV18 and TRBJ2-1, reads NAGVMQNPRHLVRRRGQEARLRCSPMKGHSHVYWYRQLPEEGLKFMVYLQKENIIDESGMPKERFSAEFPKEGPSILRIQQVVRGDSAAYFCASSPGQRNYNEQFFGPGTRLTVL.

The gene calls are TRBV15 and TRBJ2-1, with TRBD2 matching 7 bases. Per germline, CDR1 LNHNV and CDR2 YYDKDF (reference sequence). After removal of 5 bases from V and 2 bases from J, the junction contained 0 bases not matched to a gene. The CDR3 runs to 13 residues. The CDR3 bases are TGTGCCACCAGCCGGGGGGCCTACAATGAGCAGTTCTTC. Protein product: CATSRGAYNEQFF. The full variable domain, rest sourced from reference TRBV15 and TRBJ2-1, is DAMVIQNPRYQVTQFGKPVTLSCSQTLNHNVMYWYQQKSSQAPKLLFHYYDKDFNNEADTPDNFQSRRPNTSFCFLDIRSPGLGDTAMYLCATSRGAYNEQFFGPGTRLTVL.